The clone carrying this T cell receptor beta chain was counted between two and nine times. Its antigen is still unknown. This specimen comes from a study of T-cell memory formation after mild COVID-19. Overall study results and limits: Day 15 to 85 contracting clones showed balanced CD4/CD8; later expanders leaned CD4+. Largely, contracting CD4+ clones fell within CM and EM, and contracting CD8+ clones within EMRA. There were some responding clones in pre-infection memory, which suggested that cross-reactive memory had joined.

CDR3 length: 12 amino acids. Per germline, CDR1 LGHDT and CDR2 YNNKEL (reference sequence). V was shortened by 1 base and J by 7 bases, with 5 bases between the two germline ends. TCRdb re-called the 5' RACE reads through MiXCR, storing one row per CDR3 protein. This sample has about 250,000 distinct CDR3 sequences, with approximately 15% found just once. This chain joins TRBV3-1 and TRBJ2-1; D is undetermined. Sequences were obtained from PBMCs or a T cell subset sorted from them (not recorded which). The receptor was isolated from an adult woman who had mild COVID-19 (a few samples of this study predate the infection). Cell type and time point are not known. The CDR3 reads CASSQGKNEQFF. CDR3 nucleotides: TGTGCCAGCAGCCAAGGCAAGAATGAGCAGTTCTTC.